Reported below is one T cell receptor beta chain. Its antigen is unidentified. The junction differs from germline at one of its ends, possibly a read error. This sample stems from a study of tumor and adjacent non-tumor tissue in lung cancer. Study information: Samples averaged about 4.2 million productive TCRbeta reads each. Broader study findings: Top 100 clones took a larger repertoire share in normal lung. Significantly higher TCR diversity was found in tumor than normal lung.

The V gene's germline CDR1 is KGHDR and CDR2 SFDVKD. The CDR3 loop spans 15 amino acids. TCRbeta libraries were built with three rounds of nested PCR, modified from ARM-PCR. TCRdb re-derived calls from the multiplex PCR reads in MiXCR, one entry per CDR3 protein. The sample consists of roughly 120,000 distinct CDR3 sequences, 60% to 70% of them appearing once. RNA was extracted from bulk tissue without any cell sorting. Distant lung tissue was collected more than 3 cm away from the tumor edge. Chemotherapy-naive patients with new lung cancer underwent thoracic surgery in China, August–late 2014. Sequenced sample: distant non-tumor lung tissue. This TCR came from a man in his fifties or sixties with non-small cell lung cancer. This chain links TRBV24-1 with TRBJ2-1; 9 bases match TRBD2. CDR3 in DNA: TGTGCCACCAGTGACCCTAGCGGGACCTATAATGAGCACTTCTTC. Residues: CATSDPSGTYNEHFF.